This is a list of T cell receptor beta chains from one sample in a study of blood T cell repertoires in COVID-19. Generated by immunoSEQ multiplex PCR, the TCRdb table keeps only in-frame clones and is missing some. This table holds 200,000 to 250,000 clones, about 86% found once. Sequences were obtained from PBMCs or T cells enriched from blood (not recorded which). The source of these receptors is a woman aged 40 to 50 with acute COVID-19. The CDR3 runs from the conserved cysteine through the conserved F or W. The D gene is left open where the match is weak. Only part of the rows carry a size: once, few, many, or a class if the clone is expanded.

>TRBV28|-|TRBJ1-1|-
TGTGCCAGCAGTTTAGGACAGAACACTGAAGCTTTCTTT
CASSLGQNTEAFF
>TRBV4-1|TRBD2|TRBJ2-5|-
TGCGCCAGCAGCTCTTTCGGGGGGGGAGAGACCCAGTACTTC
CASSSFGGGETQYF
>TRBV28|-|TRBJ1-2|once
TGTGCCAGCAGTCTAGCACAAGGTGGCTACACCTTC
CASSLAQGGYTF
>TRBV19|TRBD1|TRBJ1-1|-
TGTGCCAGTAAGAGAGACAGGGCTATTACGAACACTGAAGCTTTCTTT
CASKRDRAITNTEAFF
>TRBV15|TRBD1|TRBJ1-2|-
TGTGCCACCAGCGATCGGACAGGGAAAGATGGCTACACCTTC
CATSDRTGKDGYTF
>TRBV3-1/TRBV3-2|-|TRBJ1-2|-
TGTGCCAGCAGCCAGCTAGCCGCCTATGGCTACACCTTC
CASSQLAAYGYTF
>TRBV7-3|TRBD2|TRBJ2-1|-
TGTGCCAGCAGCTTAGAGGCTAGCGGGCTGGGTGAGCAGTTCTTC
CASSLEASGLGEQFF
>TRBV29-1|TRBD1|TRBJ2-1|-
TGCAGCGTCTCCGGGACAGGGGGAGGGGATGAGCAGTTCTTC
CSVSGTGGGDEQFF
>TRBV4-1|-|TRBJ2-3|-
TGCGCCAGCAGCCAAGTAGACAGTGCAGGTTCTAGCACAGATACGCAGTATTTT
CASSQVDSAGSSTDTQYF
>TRBV5-1|TRBD1|TRBJ1-5|-
TGCGCCAGCAGCTTGGAGACAGGGGTTCAGCCCCAGCATTTT
CASSLETGVQPQHF
>TRBV4-1|-|TRBJ1-6|-
TGCGCCAGCAGCCAGAGCGGGACGTGGAATTCACCCCTCCACTTT
CASSQSGTWNSPLHF
>TRBV19|TRBD2|TRBJ2-7|-
TGTGCCAGTAGTATTACTAGCGGGGCGGCGCCCCTAGACTTC
CASSITSGAAPLDF
>TRBV3-1/TRBV3-2|-|TRBJ1-2|-
TGTGCCAGCAGCCCTCCGGGACTCCGAGGGGTATACTATGGCTACACCTTC
CASSPPGLRGVYYGYTF
>TRBV28|TRBD2|TRBJ2-7|-
TGTGCCAGCAGTTTCGGACTAGCGGCCTCCTACGAGCAGTACTTC
CASSFGLAASYEQYF
>TRBV7-6|TRBD2|TRBJ2-1|-
TGTGCCAGCAGCTTATCTGGCGGGAGTTTGGGCATTGAGCAGTTCTTC
CASSLSGGSLGIEQFF
>TRBV6-1|TRBD2|TRBJ2-1|once
TGTGCCAGCAGTGAAAAGAAGGCTAGCGGGGGCCTTACCAGATTCTTC
CASSEKKASGGLTRFF
>TRBV7-9|-|TRBJ2-1|-
TGTGCCAGCAGCTTAGCGCGGGGACGGATTAGCTCCTACAATGAGCAGTTCTTC
CASSLARGRISSYNEQFF
>TRBV4-3|-|TRBJ1-6|-
TGCGCCAGCAGCCTGGACAAGGGGAATTCACCCCTCCACTTT
CASSLDKGNSPLHF
>TRBV28|-|TRBJ1-5|-
TGTGCCAGCAGTATCGGGACTGGCAATCAGCCCCAGCATTTT
CASSIGTGNQPQHF
>TRBV6-6|-|TRBJ1-1|-
TGTGCCAGCAGTTACTCCGAACAGGGAACTGAAGCTTTCTTT
CASSYSEQGTEAFF
>TRBV7-8|TRBD2|TRBJ2-7|-
TGTGCCAGCAGCTTAGCCCGGGCTAGCGGGTACGAGCAGTACTTC
CASSLARASGYEQYF
>TRBV4-3|-|TRBJ1-1|-
TGCGCCAGCAGCCAACACCAGCCGGGGACTGAAGCTTTCTTT
CASSQHQPGTEAFF
>TRBV7-2|-|TRBJ2-2|-
TGTGCCAGCAGCTACCAGGGCACCGGGGAGCTGTTTTTT
CASSYQGTGELFF
>TRBV27|-|TRBJ1-1|-
TGTGCCAGCAGTTTCTCAGGGGTGAACACTGAAGCTTTCTTT
CASSFSGVNTEAFF
>TRBV3-1/TRBV3-2|-|TRBJ2-7|once
TGTGCCAGCAGCCAAGGAGTTAGGACAGCCTACGAGCAGTACTTC
CASSQGVRTAYEQYF
>TRBV18|TRBD1|TRBJ1-6|-
TGTGCCAGCTCAGCGGACAGGGAGTGGTCACCCCTCCACTTT
CASSADREWSPLHF
>TRBV7-2|TRBD2|TRBJ2-2|-
TGTGCCAGCAGCGTGGCGGGGGGCCCCCTCACCGGGGAGCTGTTTTTT
CASSVAGGPLTGELFF
>TRBV7-8|-|TRBJ1-2|-
TGTGCCAGCAGCTTAGGGGGGGTCAGCTATGGCTACACCTTC
CASSLGGVSYGYTF
>TRBV9|TRBD2|TRBJ2-1|-
TGTGCCAGCAGCCACCAGCGGGAGGGGGGTGAGCAGTTCTTC
CASSHQREGGEQFF
>TRBV7-9|TRBD2|TRBJ2-7|few
TGTGCCAGCAGCCCGGGACTAGGATTAGAGAACGAGCAGTACTTC
CASSPGLGLENEQYF
>TRBV6-5|-|TRBJ2-2|-
TGTGCCAGCAGTTACGCCGGACTGCGGGAGCTGTTTTTT
CASSYAGLRELFF
>TRBV7-9|TRBD1|TRBJ2-2|once
TGTGCCAGCAGCACAGGGGACAGAAACACCGGGGAGCTGTTTTTT
CASSTGDRNTGELFF
>TRBV19|TRBD2|TRBJ2-1|-
TGTGCCAGTAGTATCCCCCGCAGCGGGGGTCGCGATGAGCAGTTCTTC
CASSIPRSGGRDEQFF
>TRBV6-5|-|TRBJ1-1|-
TGTGCCAGCAGTTACGCGCCAGGGCCGTCTGAAGCTTTCTTT
CASSYAPGPSEAFF
>TRBV2|TRBD1|TRBJ2-2|medium-sized
TGTGCCAGCAACGGACAGGGCGGTACCGGGGAGCTGTTTTTT
CASNGQGGTGELFF
>TRBV11-2|TRBD2|TRBJ2-1|-
TGTGCCAGCAGCCCCCGGGGGGTAGCGGGAGAATTCTTC
CASSPRGVAGEFF
>TRBV7-2|TRBD2|TRBJ2-2|-
TGTGCCAGCAGCTTAGCTAGCGGGGGCGGCGGGGAGCTGTTTTTT
CASSLASGGGGELFF
>TRBV28|-|TRBJ1-2|-
TGTGCCAGCAGTTTATCTGACATGTTCTTCAATGGCTACACCTTC
CASSLSDMFFNGYTF
>TRBV10-2|-|TRBJ2-5|-
TGCGCCAGCAGTATGACTAGGTTGGGCCAAGAGACCCAGTACTTC
CASSMTRLGQETQYF